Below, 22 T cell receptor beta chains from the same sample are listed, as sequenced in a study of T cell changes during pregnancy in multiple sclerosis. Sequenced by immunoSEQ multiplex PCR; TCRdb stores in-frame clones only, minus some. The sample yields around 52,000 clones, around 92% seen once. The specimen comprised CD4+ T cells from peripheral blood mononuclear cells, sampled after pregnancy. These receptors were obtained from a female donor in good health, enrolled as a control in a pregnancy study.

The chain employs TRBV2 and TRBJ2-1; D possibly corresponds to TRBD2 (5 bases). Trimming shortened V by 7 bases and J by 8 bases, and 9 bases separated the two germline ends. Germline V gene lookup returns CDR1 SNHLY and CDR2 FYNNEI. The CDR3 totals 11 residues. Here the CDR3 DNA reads TGTGCCAGCACCCGGGGTCATGAGCAGTTCTTC. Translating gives CASTRGHEQFF.

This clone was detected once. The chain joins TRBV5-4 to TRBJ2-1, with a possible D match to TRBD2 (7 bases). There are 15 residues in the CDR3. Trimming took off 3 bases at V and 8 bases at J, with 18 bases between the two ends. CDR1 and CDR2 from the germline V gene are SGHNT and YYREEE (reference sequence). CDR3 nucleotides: TGTGCCAGCAGCTCCCTTGGGGGGGGCCTAGATGAGCAGTTCTTC. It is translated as CASSSLGGGLDEQFF.

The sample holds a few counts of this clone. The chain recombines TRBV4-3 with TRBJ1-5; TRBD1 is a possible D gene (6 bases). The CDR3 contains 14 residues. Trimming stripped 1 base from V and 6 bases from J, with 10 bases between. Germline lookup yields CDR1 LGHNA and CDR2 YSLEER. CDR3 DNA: TGCGCCAGCAGCCAAGGGGGCAGGGGTCAGCCCCAGCATTTT. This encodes CASSQGGRGQPQHF.

Here the CDR3 reads CSVGGGWGQPQHF. CDR3 in DNA: TGCAGCGTTGGTGGAGGTTGGGGTCAGCCCCAGCATTTT. V gene TRBV29-1 combines with J gene TRBJ1-5, with D unclear. CDR1 and CDR2 from the germline V gene are SQVTM and ANQGSEA. The ends were cut back, 4 bases at V and 6 bases at J, with 13 bases in the middle. This CDR3 has 13 amino acids.

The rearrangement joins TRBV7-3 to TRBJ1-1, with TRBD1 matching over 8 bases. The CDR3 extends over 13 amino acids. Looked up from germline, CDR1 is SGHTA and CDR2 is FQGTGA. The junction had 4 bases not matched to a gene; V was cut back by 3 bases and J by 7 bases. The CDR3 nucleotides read TGTGCCAGCAGCTTGGACAGGGAGTTTGAAGCTTTCTTT. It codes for CASSLDREFEAFF. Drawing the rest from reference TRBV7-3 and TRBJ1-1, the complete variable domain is GAGVSQTPSNKVTEKGKYVELRCDPISGHTALYWYRQSLGQGPEFLIYFQGTGAADDSGLPNDRFFAVRPEGSVSTLKIQRTERGDSAVYLCASSLDREFEAFFGQGTRLTVV.

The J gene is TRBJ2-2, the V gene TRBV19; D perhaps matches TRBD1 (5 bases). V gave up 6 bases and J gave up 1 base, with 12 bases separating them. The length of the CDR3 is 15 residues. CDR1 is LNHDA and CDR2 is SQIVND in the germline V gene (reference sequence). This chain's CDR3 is CASRDRTKNTGELFF. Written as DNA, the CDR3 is TGTGCCAGTAGGGATAGGACAAAGAACACCGGGGAGCTGTTTTTT.

The CDR3 here is CASRPQGVIYEQYF. The DNA of the CDR3 is TGTGCCAGCAGGCCACAGGGGGTCATTTACGAGCAGTACTTC. The J gene is TRBJ2-7, the V gene TRBV6-6, with 8 nucleotides matching TRBD1. The V gene's germline CDR1 is MNHNY and CDR2 SVGAGI (reference sequence). V lost 6 bases, J lost 4 bases, and 8 bases stayed unmatched. CDR3 length: 14 amino acids.

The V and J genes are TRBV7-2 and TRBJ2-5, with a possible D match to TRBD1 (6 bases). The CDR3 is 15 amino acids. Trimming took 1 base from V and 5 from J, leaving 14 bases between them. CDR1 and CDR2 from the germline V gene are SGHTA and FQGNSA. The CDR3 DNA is TGTGCCAGCAGCTTAGTTACAGGGTCCGTCGAGACCCAGTACTTC. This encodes CASSLVTGSVETQYF.

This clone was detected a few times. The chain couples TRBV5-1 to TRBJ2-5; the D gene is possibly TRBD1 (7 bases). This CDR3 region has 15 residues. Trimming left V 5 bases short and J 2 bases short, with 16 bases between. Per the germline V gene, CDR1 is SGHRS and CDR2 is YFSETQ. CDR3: CASRFRGTEQETQYF. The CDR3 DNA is TGCGCCAGCAGGTTCCGGGGGACAGAACAAGAGACCCAGTACTTC.

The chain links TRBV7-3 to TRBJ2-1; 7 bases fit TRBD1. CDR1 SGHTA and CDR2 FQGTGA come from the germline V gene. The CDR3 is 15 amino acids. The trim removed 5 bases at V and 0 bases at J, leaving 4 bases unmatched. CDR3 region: CASSLTGSSYNEQFF. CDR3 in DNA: TGTGCCAGCAGCCTGACAGGGAGCTCCTACAATGAGCAGTTCTTC. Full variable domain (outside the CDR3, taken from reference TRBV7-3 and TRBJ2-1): GAGVSQTPSNKVTEKGKYVELRCDPISGHTALYWYRQSLGQGPEFLIYFQGTGAADDSGLPNDRFFAVRPEGSVSTLKIQRTERGDSAVYLCASSLTGSSYNEQFFGPGTRLTVL.

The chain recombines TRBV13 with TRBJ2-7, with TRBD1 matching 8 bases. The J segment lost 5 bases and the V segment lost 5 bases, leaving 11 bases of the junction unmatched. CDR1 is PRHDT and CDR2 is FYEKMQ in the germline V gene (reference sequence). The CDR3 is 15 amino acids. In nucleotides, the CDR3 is TGTGCCAGCAGCCCCCAGGACAGGGACGGCAACGAGCAGTACTTC. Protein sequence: CASSPQDRDGNEQYF.

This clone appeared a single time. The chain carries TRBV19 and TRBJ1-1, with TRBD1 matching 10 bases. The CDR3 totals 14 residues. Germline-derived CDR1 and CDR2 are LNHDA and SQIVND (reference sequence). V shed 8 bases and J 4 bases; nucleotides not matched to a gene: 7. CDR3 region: CASSFRTGGTEAFF. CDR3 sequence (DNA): TGTGCCAGTTCATTTCGGACAGGGGGCACTGAAGCTTTCTTT.

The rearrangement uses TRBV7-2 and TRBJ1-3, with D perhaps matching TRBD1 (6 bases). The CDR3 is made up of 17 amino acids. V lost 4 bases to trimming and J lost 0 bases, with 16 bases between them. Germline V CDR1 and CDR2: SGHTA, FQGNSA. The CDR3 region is CASSSPLQGVSGNTIYF. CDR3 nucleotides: TGTGCCAGCAGCTCCCCACTACAGGGCGTCTCTGGAAACACCATATATTTT.

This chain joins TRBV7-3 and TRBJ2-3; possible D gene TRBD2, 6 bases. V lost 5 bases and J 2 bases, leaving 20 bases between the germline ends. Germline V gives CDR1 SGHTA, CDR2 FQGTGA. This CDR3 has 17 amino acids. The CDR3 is CASSPQPGLGTTDTQYF. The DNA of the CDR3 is TGTGCCAGCAGCCCCCAGCCGGGACTGGGGACCACAGATACGCAGTATTTT.

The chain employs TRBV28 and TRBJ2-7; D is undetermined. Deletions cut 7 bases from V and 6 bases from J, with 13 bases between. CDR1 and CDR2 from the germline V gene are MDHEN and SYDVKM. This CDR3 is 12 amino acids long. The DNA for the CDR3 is TGTGCCAGCACCAGGCAGAGCTCCGAGCAGTACTTC. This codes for CASTRQSSEQYF.

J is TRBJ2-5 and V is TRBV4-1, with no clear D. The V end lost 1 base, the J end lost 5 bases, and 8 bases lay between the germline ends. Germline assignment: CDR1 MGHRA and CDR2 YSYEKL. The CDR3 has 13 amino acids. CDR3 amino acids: CASSQGDIETQYF. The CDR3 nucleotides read TGCGCCAGCAGCCAAGGAGACATCGAGACCCAGTACTTC.

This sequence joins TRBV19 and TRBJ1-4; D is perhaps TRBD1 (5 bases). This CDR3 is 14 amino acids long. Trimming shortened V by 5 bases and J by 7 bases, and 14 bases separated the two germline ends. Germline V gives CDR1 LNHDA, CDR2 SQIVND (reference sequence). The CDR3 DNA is TGTGCCAGTAGTTCTACAAGGACACTTGAAAAACTGTTTTTT. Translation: CASSSTRTLEKLFF.

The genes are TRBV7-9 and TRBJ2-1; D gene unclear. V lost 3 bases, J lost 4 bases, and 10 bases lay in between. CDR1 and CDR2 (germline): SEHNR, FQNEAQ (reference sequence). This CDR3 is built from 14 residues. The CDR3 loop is CASSFFATYNEQFF. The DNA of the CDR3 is TGTGCCAGCAGCTTTTTCGCCACTTACAATGAGCAGTTCTTC.

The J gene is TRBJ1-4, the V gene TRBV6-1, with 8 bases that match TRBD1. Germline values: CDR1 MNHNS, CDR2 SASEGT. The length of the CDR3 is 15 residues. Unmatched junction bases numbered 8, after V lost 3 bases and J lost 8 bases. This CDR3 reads CASSDPGQGQEKLFF. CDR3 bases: TGTGCCAGCAGTGACCCCGGACAGGGTCAGGAAAAACTGTTTTTT.

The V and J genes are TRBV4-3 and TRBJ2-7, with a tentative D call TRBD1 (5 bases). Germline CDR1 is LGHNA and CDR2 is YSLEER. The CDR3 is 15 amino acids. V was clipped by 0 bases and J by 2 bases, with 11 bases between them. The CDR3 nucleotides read TGCGCCAGCAGCCAAGATCTAAGCAGGGCCTACGAGCAGTACTTC. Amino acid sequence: CASSQDLSRAYEQYF.

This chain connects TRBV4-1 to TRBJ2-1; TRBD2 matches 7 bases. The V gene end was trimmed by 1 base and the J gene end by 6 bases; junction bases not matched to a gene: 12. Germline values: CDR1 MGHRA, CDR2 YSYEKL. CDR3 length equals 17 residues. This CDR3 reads CASSQVNAGDWGNEQFF. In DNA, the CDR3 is TGCGCCAGCAGCCAAGTAAATGCGGGGGACTGGGGCAATGAGCAGTTCTTC.

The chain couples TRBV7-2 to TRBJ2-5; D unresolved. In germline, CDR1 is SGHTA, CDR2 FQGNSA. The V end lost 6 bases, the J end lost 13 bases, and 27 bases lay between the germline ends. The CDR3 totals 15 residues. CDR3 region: CASRIRPADKRPMYF. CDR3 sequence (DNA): TGTGCCAGCAGAATCCGGCCCGCTGACAAGAGACCCATGTACTTC.